The 26 T cell receptor beta chains below all came from one sample that was sequenced in a study of T cells in Graves' hyperthyroidism and ophthalmopathy. Researchers amplified the TCR beta CDR3 regions from RNA transcripts. The HTBI primer set was used in a first-round RT-PCR of the TCR CDR3. TCRdb re-called the multiplex PCR reads with MiXCR, one entry per CDR3 protein. The repertoire holds approximately 40,000 distinct CDR3 sequences, with around half as singletons. Material for sequencing was blood. The receptors derive from a man aged 40-55 years with Graves' ophthalmopathy.

The genes are TRBV5-1 and TRBJ2-1, with 9 bases identical to TRBD2. V shed 0 bases, J shed 7 bases, and the junction held 8 bases outside the gene matches. Germline V lookup: CDR1 SGHRS, CDR2 YFSETQ. This CDR3 is built from 16 residues. CDR3: CASSLDSAGGQNEQFF. The CDR3 region has the DNA TGCGCCAGCAGCTTGGACTCGGCGGGGGGGCAGAATGAGCAGTTCTTC.

Only one count was recorded for this clonotype. One junction end does not reproduce the germline sequence, and a read error may be involved. This chain links TRBV24-1 with TRBJ2-5, with 11 bases identical to TRBD2. In germline, CDR1 is KGHDR, CDR2 SFDVKD. CDR3 length: 13 residues. The CDR3 region is CATSDTSGGTQYF. CDR3 sequence (DNA): TGCGCCACCAGTGACACTAGCGGGGGGACCCAGTACTTC.

V is TRBV20-1 and J is TRBJ1-5, with 7 bases that match TRBD1. Germline V gene sequence: CDR1 DFQATT, CDR2 SNEGSKA (reference sequence). CDR3 length equals 14 residues. V was pared by 3 bases and J by 7 bases, with 9 bases of the junction left unmatched. CDR3 bases: TGCAGTGCTAGTGACAGGGTACTCGGGCAGCCCCAGCATTTT. This codes for CSASDRVLGQPQHF.

This clonotype was picked up many times. The rearrangement joins TRBV7-2 to TRBJ2-1, with D unresolved. Trimming stripped 5 bases from V and 4 bases from J, with 18 bases between. This CDR3 is built from 16 residues. Germline V gives CDR1 SGHTA, CDR2 FQGNSA. The CDR3 is CASSLDPETLYNEQFF. Here the CDR3 DNA reads TGTGCCAGCAGCCTAGACCCCGAAACCTTATACAATGAGCAGTTCTTC.

This clonotype is judged medium-sized (0.01 to 0.1%). This rearrangement joins TRBV19 to TRBJ1-5; D ambiguous. Germline V gene data show CDR1 as LNHDA and CDR2 as SQIVND (reference sequence). V lost 3 bases, J lost 9 bases, and 9 bases lay in between. The CDR3 contains 12 residues. CDR3 sequence reads: CASSMQRLPQHF. CDR3 nucleotides: TGTGCCAGTAGTATGCAGCGGCTGCCCCAGCATTTT.

This clonotype was seen repeatedly, ten times or more. The chain combines TRBV28 with TRBJ2-3, with 9 bases fitting TRBD2. The CDR3 runs 14 residues. After removal of 3 bases from V and 6 bases from J, the junction contained 4 bases not matched to a gene. Germline loops: CDR1 MDHEN, CDR2 SYDVKM. In nucleotides, the CDR3 is TGTGCCAGCAGTTTGCTAGCGGGGAGGGATACGCAGTATTTT. This encodes CASSLLAGRDTQYF.

This chain uses TRBV19 with TRBJ2-3; maybe TRBD1 (5 bases). Trimming left V 7 bases short and J 3 bases short, with 11 bases between. This CDR3 is 13 amino acids long. Germline V gene sequence: CDR1 LNHDA, CDR2 SQIVND (reference sequence). CDR3 region: CASKAGKTDTQYF. CDR3 nucleotide sequence: TGTGCCAGTAAGGCAGGGAAAACAGATACGCAGTATTTT. The variable domain in full, with the rest retrieved from reference TRBV19 and TRBJ2-3, is DGGITQSPKYLFRKEGQNVTLSCEQNLNHDAMYWYRQDPGQGLRLIYYSQIVNDFQKGDIAEGYSVSREKKESFPLTVTSAQKNPTAFYLCASKAGKTDTQYFGPGTRLTVL.

This clonotype was seen a few times. The V call is TRBV28, the J call TRBJ1-6, with a tentative D call TRBD1 (6 bases). With 1 base removed from V and 9 bases from J, the gap between germline ends came to 10 bases. The CDR3 spans 14 residues. Germline CDR1 reads MDHEN; CDR2 reads SYDVKM. The CDR3 region is CASSLSRGVSPLHF. The CDR3, as DNA: TGTGCCAGCAGTTTATCAAGGGGGGTTTCACCCCTCCACTTT.

The V and J genes are TRBV2 and TRBJ2-3, with 9 bases fitting TRBD2. Losses at the gene ends were 4 bases for V and 11 bases for J; bases not matched to a gene: 13. Germline-derived CDR1 and CDR2 are SNHLY and FYNNEI. This CDR3 has 15 amino acids. CDR3 coding DNA: TGTGCCAGCAGTGTACGAGCGGGGGGATACAATGAGCAGTATTTT. Amino acid sequence: CASSVRAGGYNEQYF.

V gene TRBV10-2 combines with J gene TRBJ1-6, with D possibly matching TRBD1 (5 bases). The V gene's germline CDR1 is WSHSY and CDR2 SAAADI. The ends were cut back, 7 bases at V and 14 bases at J, with 12 bases in the middle. This CDR3 is 11 amino acids long. The CDR3 nucleotides read TGCGCCAGCACCTTTGGACAATCCCTCCACTTT. Amino acids: CASTFGQSLHF.

This clonotype was picked up one time. The chain uses TRBV15 and TRBJ2-7; 9 nucleotides align to TRBD1. Losses at the gene ends were 3 bases for V and 12 bases for J; bases not matched to a gene: 12. The CDR3 length is 14 residues. Per the germline V gene, CDR1 is LNHNV and CDR2 is YYDKDF (reference sequence). The CDR3 reads CATSSEGNRGRSYF. The CDR3 nucleotides read TGTGCCACCAGCAGTGAAGGTAACAGGGGGCGATCGTACTTC. The whole variable domain, remainder taken from reference TRBV15 and TRBJ2-7, is DAMVIQNPRYQVTQFGKPVTLSCSQTLNHNVMYWYQQKSSQAPKLLFHYYDKDFNNEADTPDNFQSRRPNTSFCFLDIRSPGLGDTAMYLCATSSEGNRGRSYFGPGTRLTVT.

The chain links TRBV12-3 or TRBV12-4 to TRBJ2-3; D is tentatively TRBD1 or TRBD2 (6 bases each). The CDR3 loop spans 16 amino acids. The V gene lost 5 bases and the J gene lost 2 bases, with 17 bases spanning the gap. The CDR3 DNA is TGTGCCAGCAGTGATCCGGGGGCCCTCCTCACAGATACGCAGTATTTT. The encoded protein is CASSDPGALLTDTQYF.

The chain links TRBV2 to TRBJ1-1; D is undetermined. The CDR3 consists of 13 residues. The ends were cut back, 6 bases at V and 1 base at J, with 9 bases in the middle. Germline V CDR1 and CDR2: SNHLY, FYNNEI. The chain's CDR3 is CASRMSANTEAFF. CDR3 in DNA: TGTGCCAGCAGAATGTCAGCGAACACTGAAGCTTTCTTT. Filled out from reference TRBV2 and TRBJ1-1, the complete variable domain reads EPEVTQTPSHQVTQMGQEVILRCVPISNHLYFYWYRQILGQKVEFLVSFYNNEISEKSEIFDDQFSVERPDGSNFTLKIRSTKLEDSAMYFCASRMSANTEAFFGQGTRLTVV.

The table lists this clonotype with many counts. V usage is TRBV18 and J usage is TRBJ2-1, with no clear D. The germline V and J ends were trimmed by 4 bases and 8 bases, with 12 bases remaining between them. The V gene's germline CDR1 is KGHSH and CDR2 LQKENI. The CDR3 is 13 residues long. The CDR3 spells CASSLYPLDEQFF. As DNA, the CDR3 is TGTGCCAGCTCACTCTACCCTCTGGATGAGCAGTTCTTC.

This clonotype was detected many times. V is TRBV9 and J is TRBJ2-1; D is ambiguous. This CDR3 has 15 amino acids. Per germline, CDR1 SGDLS and CDR2 YYNGEE. V gave up 3 bases and J gave up 3 bases, with 13 bases separating them. The CDR3 spells CASSGGTNLYNEQFF. The CDR3 nucleotides are TGTGCCAGCAGCGGTGGCACAAACCTCTACAATGAGCAGTTCTTC.

About this clonotype: One end of the junction is discordant with germline, which a read error may explain. This chain joins TRBV5-1 and TRBJ1-2; D may be TRBD1 (5 bases). This CDR3 spans 15 amino acids. The germline gives CDR1 SGHRS, CDR2 YFSETQ. The CDR3 nucleotides are TGCGCCAGCAGCTTGGATGGTTCGGGGCTCGGTGGCTTCACCTTC. Protein: CASSLDGSGLGGFTF.

The chain links TRBV11-3 to TRBJ1-1; TRBD1 agrees at 7 bases. V gave up 5 bases and J gave up 10 bases; unmatched junction bases: 4. Germline V gives CDR1 SGHNT, CDR2 YENEEA. The CDR3 is made up of 11 amino acids. The CDR3 DNA reads as TGTGCCAGCAGCCTCTCAGGGGGAGCTTTCTTT. Protein sequence: CASSLSGGAFF.

This clonotype was detected ten times or more. Since a much larger clone is just one base distant, this may be a read error. The CDR3 bases are TGCGTCAGCAGTTACAGGGGGCCCTATAATAATTCACCCCTCCACTTT. This codes for CVSSYRGPYNNSPLHF. The chain recombines TRBV10-2 with TRBJ1-6; 9 bases are shared with TRBD1. CDR1 and CDR2 (germline): WSHSY, SAAADI. The CDR3 length is 16 residues.

Comments on this clonotype: No conserved phenylalanine or tryptophan is present at the end of the CDR3, so a read error is the likely explanation. No DNA is shown, since the ends of the CDR3 on it are uncertain; the CDR3 is the one TCRdb lists. This chain connects TRBV6-5 to TRBJ2-3; the tabulated D call, TRBD2, remains unverified against the DNA. The CDR3 is made up of 11 amino acids, end residues included. Germline V gene lookup returns CDR1 MNHEY and CDR2 SVGAGI. The CDR3 loop is CASSKGGGRDY.

The chain has TRBV2 and TRBJ2-7; D is ambiguous. The germline V and J ends were trimmed by 4 bases and 9 bases, with 7 bases remaining between them. The CDR3 contains 10 residues. CDR1 is SNHLY and CDR2 is FYNNEI in the germline V gene. The CDR3 nucleotides read TGTGCCAGCAGTGGGAATGCGCAGTACTTC. It is translated as CASSGNAQYF.

This chain joins TRBV9 and TRBJ1-4; 8 positions match TRBD1. The CDR3 has 16 amino acids. From germline, CDR1 is SGDLS and CDR2 YYNGEE. The V segment lost 0 bases and the J segment 5 bases; nucleotides outside the gene matches: 6. CDR3 coding DNA: TGTGCCAGCAGCGTAGAGACAGGGGTGGGCAATGAAAAACTGTTTTTT. It translates to CASSVETGVGNEKLFF.

The V call is TRBV20-1, the J call TRBJ2-3; 8 bases map to TRBD2. The V segment lost 3 bases and the J segment 0 bases; nucleotides outside the gene matches: 5. This CDR3 is 15 amino acids long. Germline CDR1 and CDR2: DFQATT and SNEGSKA (reference sequence). The CDR3 bases are TGCAGTGCTAGCACGCGGGGGGCCAGCACAGATACGCAGTATTTT. Its protein is CSASTRGASTDTQYF.

This clonotype turned up a few times. This chain links TRBV20-1 with TRBJ2-1; 15 bases are a match to TRBD2. The J segment lost 6 bases and the V segment lost 5 bases, leaving 5 bases of the junction unmatched. The CDR3 has 15 residues. Per germline, CDR1 DFQATT and CDR2 SNEGSKA (reference sequence). Here the CDR3 DNA reads TGCAGTGCTCCCCGGACTAGCGGGAGGGCCAATGAGCAGTTCTTC. Translation: CSAPRTSGRANEQFF.

By share of the sample, this clonotype is medium-sized. This chain links TRBV20-1 with TRBJ2-7; no clear D gene. Trimming left V 7 bases short and J 4 bases short, with 8 bases between. Germline CDR1 reads DFQATT; CDR2 reads SNEGSKA (reference sequence). The CDR3 runs to 10 residues. The CDR3: CSVLGYEQYF. The CDR3 DNA follows: TGCAGTGTACTTGGATACGAGCAGTACTTC.

This chain connects TRBV29-1 to TRBJ2-7, with D possibly called TRBD1 or TRBD2 (5 bases each). This CDR3 region has 17 residues. V was cut by 2 bases and J by 3 bases, with 23 bases left in between. CDR1 SQVTM and CDR2 ANQGSEA come from the germline V gene. CDR3 region: CSVESGSLDTVGYEQYF. The CDR3 DNA reads TGCAGCGTTGAATCGGGGTCGTTGGACACCGTAGGCTACGAGCAGTACTTC.

For this clonotype: A much bigger clone sits one base away, suggesting this may be a read error. Since the CDR3 does not end with the conserved phenylalanine or tryptophan, this likely comes from a read error. The chain combines TRBV28 with TRBJ1-4, with D perhaps TRBD1 (6 bases). This CDR3 is built from 16 residues. The V and J ends lost 6 bases and 0 bases respectively, with 14 bases between them. Germline values: CDR1 MDHEN, CDR2 SYDVKM. The CDR3 loop reads CASRRRGVATNEKLFL. The CDR3 coding sequence is TGTGCCAGCAGGCGAAGGGGGGTGGCAACTAATGAAAAACTGTTTCTT.